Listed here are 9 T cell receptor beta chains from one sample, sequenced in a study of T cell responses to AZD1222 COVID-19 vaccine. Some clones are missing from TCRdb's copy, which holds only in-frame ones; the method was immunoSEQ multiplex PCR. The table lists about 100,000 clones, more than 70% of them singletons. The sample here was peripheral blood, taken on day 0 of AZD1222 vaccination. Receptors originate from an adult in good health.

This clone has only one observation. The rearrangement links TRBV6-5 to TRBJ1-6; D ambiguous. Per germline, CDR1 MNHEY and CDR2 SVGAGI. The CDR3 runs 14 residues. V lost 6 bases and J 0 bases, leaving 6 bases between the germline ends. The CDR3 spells CASRKNSYNSPLHF. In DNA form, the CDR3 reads TGTGCCAGCAGGAAGAACTCCTATAATTCACCCCTCCACTTT.

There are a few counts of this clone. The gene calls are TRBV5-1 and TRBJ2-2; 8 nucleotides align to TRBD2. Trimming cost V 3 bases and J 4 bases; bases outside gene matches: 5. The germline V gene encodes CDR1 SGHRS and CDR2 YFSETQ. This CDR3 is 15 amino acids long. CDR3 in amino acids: CASSSRGDGTGELFF. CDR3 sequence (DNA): TGCGCCAGCAGCTCGCGGGGGGATGGCACCGGGGAGCTGTTTTTT.

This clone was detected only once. In DNA, the CDR3 is TGCGCCAGCAGCTCGGGGGACAGGGGTGTAAGAGGCTACACCTTC. It codes for CASSSGDRGVRGYTF. The chain joins TRBV5-1 to TRBJ1-2; TRBD1 matches 10 bases. This CDR3 region has 15 residues. CDR1 SGHRS and CDR2 YFSETQ come from the germline V gene. V was clipped by 3 bases and J by 8 bases; unmatched bases: 10.

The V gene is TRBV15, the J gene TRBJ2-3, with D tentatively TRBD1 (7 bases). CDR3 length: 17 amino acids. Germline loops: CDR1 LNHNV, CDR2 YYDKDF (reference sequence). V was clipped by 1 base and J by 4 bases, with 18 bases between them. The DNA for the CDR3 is TGTGCCACCAGCAGAGGAACAGGGGATGGAGGGGCAGATACGCAGTATTTT. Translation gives CATSRGTGDGGADTQYF. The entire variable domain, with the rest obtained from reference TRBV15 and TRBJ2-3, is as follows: DAMVIQNPRYQVTQFGKPVTLSCSQTLNHNVMYWYQQKSSQAPKLLFHYYDKDFNNEADTPDNFQSRRPNTSFCFLDIRSPGLGDTAMYLCATSRGTGDGGADTQYFGPGTRLTVL.

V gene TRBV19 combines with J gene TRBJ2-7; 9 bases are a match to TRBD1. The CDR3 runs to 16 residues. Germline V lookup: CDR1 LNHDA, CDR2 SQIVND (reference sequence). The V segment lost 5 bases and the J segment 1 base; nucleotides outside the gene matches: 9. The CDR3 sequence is CASSPEGQGGSYEQYF. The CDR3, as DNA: TGTGCCAGTAGTCCAGAGGGACAGGGAGGTTCCTACGAGCAGTACTTC.

The CDR3 nucleotides read TGCGCCAGCAGGTCGGGGGCCGGGACAGGGGCTGGTGGGGCCAACGTCCTGACTTTC. It translates to CASRSGAGTGAGGANVLTF. The V and J genes are TRBV5-1 and TRBJ2-6, with 10 bases that match TRBD1. Germline trimming cut 5 bases from V and 3 bases from J; bases unmatched to any gene: 14. The CDR3 sequence is 19 residues long. Germline V CDR1 and CDR2: SGHRS, YFSETQ.

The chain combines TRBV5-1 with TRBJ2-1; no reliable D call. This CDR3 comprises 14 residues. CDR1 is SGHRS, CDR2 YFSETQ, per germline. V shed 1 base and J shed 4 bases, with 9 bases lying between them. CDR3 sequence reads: CASSLTHIYNEQFF. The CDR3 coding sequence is TGCGCCAGCAGCTTGACCCATATATACAATGAGCAGTTCTTC.

The CDR3 DNA reads as TGTGCCAGCTCACTAGCGGGGGCGGTCTCCGGGGAGCTGTTTTTT. It codes for CASSLAGAVSGELFF. V and J are TRBV18 and TRBJ2-2; TRBD2 matches 9 bases. The germline gives CDR1 KGHSH, CDR2 LQKENI. The CDR3 spans 15 residues. Trimming at V came to 4 bases and at J to 6 bases, leaving 6 bases not matched to a gene.

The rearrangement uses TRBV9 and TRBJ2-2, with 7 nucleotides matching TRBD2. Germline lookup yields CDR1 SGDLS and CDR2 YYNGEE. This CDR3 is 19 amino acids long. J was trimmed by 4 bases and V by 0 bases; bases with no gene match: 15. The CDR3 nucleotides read TGTGCCAGCAGCGTAGGGCCCCTCGGGGGGTGGAGTGGCACCGGGGAGCTGTTTTTT. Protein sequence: CASSVGPLGGWSGTGELFF.